The 7 T cell receptor beta chains below come from one sample, sequenced in a study of regulatory T cells in long-lasting Graves disease (dated by TCRdb to the early 2020s). Explained via the paper, the time point label denotes: newly diagnosed GD, antithyroid drugs for less than 3 months. RNA was extracted from PBMCs in TRIzol for both TCR sequencing and RNA sequencing. The library was made by multiplex PCR. The run used an Illumina HiSeq 4000. CDR3 regions were amplified by Arm-PCR with iRepertoire HTBI primers to construct TCR beta libraries. In TCRdb, the public reads were trimmed at Q25 with fastp and aligned with MiXCR, with productive beta chains retained. Entries are consolidated by CDR3 protein sequence, retaining the most common genes and DNA. The sample yields some 400,000 distinct CDR3 sequences; about 15% were counted once. The leading ten clones occupy approximately 15% of the sample.

This sample also belongs to another study, concerning T cells in Graves' hyperthyroidism and ophthalmopathy.

This material consisted of peripheral blood mononuclear cells (PBMCs), taken at new diagnosis, from a patient treated with antithyroid drugs. These receptors were obtained from a young woman with Graves disease. Donor details come from another sample of the same person, matched by shared clones.

The chain carries TRBV5-1 and TRBJ2-3; 7 nucleotides align to TRBD1. Germline V CDR1 and CDR2: SGHRS, YFSETQ. This CDR3 region has 15 residues. V gave up 4 bases and J gave up 1 base; unmatched junction bases: 6. CDR3 sequence: CASSPGQYRTDTQYF. CDR3 nucleotides: TGCGCCAGCAGCCCGGGACAGTATCGCACAGATACGCAGTATTTT.

The chain employs TRBV7-9 and TRBJ2-3; possible D gene TRBD1, 6 bases. The CDR3 runs 14 residues. CDR1 is SEHNR and CDR2 is FQNEAQ in the germline V gene (reference sequence). V lost 5 bases to trimming and J lost 0 bases, with 9 bases between them. CDR3 region: CASSVGQSTDTQYF. The CDR3 coding sequence is TGTGCCAGCAGCGTAGGACAGAGCACAGATACGCAGTATTTT. The full variable domain, in which reference TRBV7-9 and TRBJ2-3 provide the parts outside the CDR3, is DTGVSQNPRHKITKRGQNVTFRCDPISEHNRLYWYRQTLGQGPEFLTYFQNEAQLEKSRLLSDRFSAERPKGSFSTLEIQRTEQGDSAMYLCASSVGQSTDTQYFGPGTRLTVL.

This clonotype has at least ten counts. The V call is TRBV28, the J call TRBJ2-7; weak D call: TRBD2 (5 bases). Germline CDR1 is MDHEN and CDR2 is SYDVKM. The CDR3 loop spans 16 amino acids. Between the trimmed V and J ends, which lost 3 bases and 5 bases, there was a span of 20 bases. In nucleotides, the CDR3 is TGTGCCAGCAGTTTTCCTACCACCGGGATCTTCCACGAGCAGTACTTC. This sequence encodes CASSFPTTGIFHEQYF.

This clonotype appeared many times. The gene calls are TRBV7-6 and TRBJ2-2, with unresolved D. Trimming shortened V by 3 bases and J by 6 bases, and 8 bases separated the two germline ends. The CDR3 covers 13 residues. Germline CDR1 SGHVS, CDR2 FNYEAQ. The CDR3 sequence is CASSFSGSGELFF. The CDR3 nucleotides read TGTGCCAGCAGCTTCTCGGGTTCCGGGGAGCTGTTTTTT.

This clonotype has more than one count but fewer than ten. CDR3 nucleotides: TGTGCCTGGAGCCGGGACAGCTACGAGCAGTACTTC. Encoded protein: CAWSRDSYEQYF. The V gene is TRBV30, the J gene TRBJ2-7; the match to TRBD1 covers 7 bases. Germline loops: CDR1 GTSNPN, CDR2 SVGIG (reference sequence). V lost 3 bases and J lost 3; bases outside the gene matches: 2. The CDR3 totals 12 residues.

Many counts were recorded for this clonotype. The CDR3 DNA follows: TGTGCCACCAGTGATAGGGACCCGGGACTTCAACCCAATGAGCAGTTCTTC. Its protein is CATSDRDPGLQPNEQFF. The chain couples TRBV24-1 to TRBJ2-1, with D perhaps TRBD2 (6 bases). Deletions cut 3 bases from V and 6 bases from J, with 20 bases between. The CDR3 is 17 amino acids. Germline CDR1 and CDR2: KGHDR and SFDVKD.

This clonotype was seen ten or more times. The chain joins TRBV12-3 or TRBV12-4 to TRBJ2-1; 14 nucleotides line up with TRBD2. V dropped 7 bases and J dropped 8; count of bases not matched to a gene: 10. This CDR3 comprises 16 residues. In nucleotides, the CDR3 is TGTGCCAGCACCTCCGGGACTAGCGGGAGCGGCTATGAGCAGTTCTTC. Residues: CASTSGTSGSGYEQFF.